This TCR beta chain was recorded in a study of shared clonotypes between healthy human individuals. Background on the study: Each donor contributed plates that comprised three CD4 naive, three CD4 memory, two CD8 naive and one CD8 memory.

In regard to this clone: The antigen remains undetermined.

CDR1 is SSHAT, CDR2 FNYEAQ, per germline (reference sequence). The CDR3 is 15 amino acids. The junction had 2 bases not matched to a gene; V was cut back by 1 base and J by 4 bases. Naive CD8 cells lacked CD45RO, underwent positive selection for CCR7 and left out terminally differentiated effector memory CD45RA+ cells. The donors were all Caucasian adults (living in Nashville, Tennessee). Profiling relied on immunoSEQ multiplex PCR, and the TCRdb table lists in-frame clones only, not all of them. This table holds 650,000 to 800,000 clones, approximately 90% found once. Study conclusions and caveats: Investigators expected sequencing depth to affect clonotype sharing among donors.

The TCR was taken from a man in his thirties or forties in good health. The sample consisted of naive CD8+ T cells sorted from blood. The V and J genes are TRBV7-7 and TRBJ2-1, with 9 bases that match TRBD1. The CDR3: CASSLGQGGYNEQFF. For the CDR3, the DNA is TGTGCCAGCAGCTTAGGACAGGGGGGGTACAATGAGCAGTTCTTC.